Sequencing of this TCR beta chain was carried out in a study of T cells in Graves' hyperthyroidism and ophthalmopathy. Points from the study as a whole: Ophthalmopathy could be told apart from stable hyperthyroidism with a 13 V-J model.

This clonotype came up many times. Its antigen is as yet unknown. The CDR3 length is 19 residues. Germline trimming cut 6 bases from V and 6 bases from J; bases unmatched to any gene: 22. Germline V CDR1 and CDR2: SNHLY, FYNNEI. Researchers took RNA transcripts and amplified the TCR beta CDR3 regions from them. The TCR CDR3 was amplified in a first-round RT-PCR using the HTBI primer set. TCRdb independently ran MiXCR on the multiplex PCR reads; one entry per CDR3 protein. The profile shows roughly 200,000 distinct CDR3 sequences, around 16% of them singletons. The authors deemed Graves' hyperthyroidism stable absent ophthalmopathy progression within 18 months. These patients, aged 18 to 65, had recently diagnosed hyperthyroidism lasting under 2 months. It was approximately 9.7 ml of fresh peripheral blood that supplied the PBMCs.

This chain connects TRBV2 to TRBJ1-5; TRBD1 matches 8 bases. The TCR sequence derives from a woman aged 45-65 years with Graves' hyperthyroidism. Sample: blood. CDR3 nucleotide sequence: TGTGCCAGCAGCGGAGTCCGAGACAGGGGCTCCTCTAGGGCTCAGCCCCAGCATTTT. Translated, it gives CASSGVRDRGSSRAQPQHF.